Shown below are 12 T cell receptor beta chains from a single sample sequenced in a study of a mutant IDH1 vaccine in newly diagnosed glioma. Assay: immunoSEQ multiplex PCR; the TCRdb copy retains only in-frame clones and omits some. In the table there are around 80,000 clones, approximately 85% of which are singletons. No antigen has been identified for these receptors. Time point noted: week 23, last vaccination. A 20-mer mutant IDH1 peptide at 300 ug was injected subcutaneously with topical imiquimod. Sequences were derived from PBMCs, sampled from a glioma patient whose treatment included an IDH1 peptide vaccine. These receptors all stem from a woman aged 45-60 years with glioma.

This chain joins TRBV5-1 and TRBJ1-1; no clear D gene. Germline loops: CDR1 SGHRS, CDR2 YFSETQ. The CDR3 is 14 residues long. V lost 0 bases, J lost 7 bases, and 13 bases lay in between. CDR3 amino acids: CASSLGVGADEAFF. The CDR3 DNA follows: TGCGCCAGCAGCTTGGGAGTTGGAGCAGATGAAGCTTTCTTT.

This rearrangement joins TRBV28 to TRBJ1-2, with D maybe TRBD1 (5 bases). V was pared by 6 bases and J by 11 bases, with 13 bases between. The CDR3 has 11 amino acids. Germline V CDR1 and CDR2: MDHEN, SYDVKM. CDR3 in amino acids: CASRLGTFYTF. CDR3 DNA: TGTGCCAGCAGACTAGGGACTTTTTACACCTTC.

The chain employs TRBV5-1 and TRBJ2-5; D is possibly TRBD2 (5 bases). The J call may be wrong; the DNA end is better matched by TRBJ2-7. The CDR3 has 12 amino acids. CDR1 and CDR2 from the germline V gene are SGHRS and YFSETQ. The CDR3 DNA sequence: TGCGCCGGTAGCGACCCTTCCTACGAGCAGTACTTC. This codes for CAGSDPSYEQYF.

This chain links TRBV28 with TRBJ1-1; no clear D gene. Trimming took 6 bases from V and 0 from J, leaving 8 bases between them. Germline CDR1 is MDHEN and CDR2 is SYDVKM. The CDR3 has 13 amino acids. The chain's CDR3 is CASRRPLNTEAFF. The CDR3 DNA sequence: TGTGCCAGCAGAAGACCATTGAACACTGAAGCTTTCTTT.

The chain employs TRBV6-6 and TRBJ2-3; D unclear. Looked up from germline, CDR1 is MNHNY and CDR2 is SVGAGI (reference sequence). Trimming left V 7 bases short and J 6 bases short, with 8 bases between. The CDR3 is 11 amino acids. This CDR3 reads CASTHGDTQYF. CDR3 DNA: TGTGCCAGCACCCACGGGGATACGCAGTATTTT.

This clone was found once. The rearrangement uses TRBV27 and TRBJ2-7, with 7 bases aligning to TRBD1. Losses at the gene ends were 4 bases for V and 5 bases for J; bases not matched to a gene: 14. The CDR3 has 16 amino acids. Germline V gene data show CDR1 as MNHEY and CDR2 as SMNVEV (reference sequence). The CDR3 region has the DNA TGTGCCAGCAGTTCCCCCCAGTTGACAGGGATCGACGAGCAGTACTTC. It specifies CASSSPQLTGIDEQYF.

J is TRBJ2-7 and V is TRBV5-1; TRBD1 matches at 9 bases. The CDR3 runs 14 residues. CDR1 SGHRS and CDR2 YFSETQ come from the germline V gene. The V gene end was trimmed by 3 bases and the J gene end by 1 base; junction bases not matched to a gene: 2. For the CDR3, the DNA is TGCGCCAGCAGCTCGACAGGGGGTTCCTACGAGCAGTACTTC. Protein: CASSSTGGSYEQYF.

The chain joins TRBV9 to TRBJ2-1, with 13 nucleotides matching TRBD2. Germline-derived CDR1 and CDR2 are SGDLS and YYNGEE. With 0 bases clipped from V and 5 bases from J, the junction kept 5 bases outside the gene matches. The CDR3 runs 17 residues. The CDR3 loop reads CASSVALLAGGDNEQFF. As DNA, the CDR3 is TGTGCCAGCAGCGTAGCTTTACTAGCGGGAGGGGACAATGAGCAGTTCTTC.

The J gene is TRBJ1-6, the V gene TRBV30, with D maybe TRBD1 (5 bases). CDR1 is GTSNPN, CDR2 SVGIG, per germline (reference sequence). This CDR3 comprises 11 residues. Trimming took 5 bases from V and 14 from J, leaving 13 bases between them. CDR3 coding DNA: TGTGCCTGGGACTACGGGGGGGCCCTCCACTTT. Its translation is CAWDYGGALHF.

The chain uses TRBV5-1 and TRBJ2-3; 9 bases match TRBD1. This CDR3 contains 15 residues. Germline trimming cut 4 bases from V and 4 bases from J; bases unmatched to any gene: 7. The germline CDR1 and CDR2 sequences are SGHRS and YFSETQ. CDR3 sequence: CASSPGQGGSDTQYF. CDR3 DNA: TGCGCCAGCAGCCCGGGACAGGGAGGCTCAGATACGCAGTATTTT.

The chain joins TRBV6-4 to TRBJ2-1, with 9 bases identical to TRBD2. CDR1 is MRHNA and CDR2 is SNTAGT in the germline V gene. The J segment lost 9 bases and the V segment lost 6 bases, leaving 15 bases of the junction unmatched. This CDR3 contains 16 residues. CDR3 loop: CASSRISGSSEGEQFF. The CDR3 DNA sequence: TGTGCCAGCAGCCGTATTAGCGGGAGCAGTGAAGGTGAGCAGTTCTTC.

The rearrangement joins TRBV27 to TRBJ1-1; TRBD1 is a possible D gene (5 bases). CDR3 size: 13 residues. Germline V CDR1 and CDR2: MNHEY, SMNVEV (reference sequence). The ends were cut back, 3 bases at V and 4 bases at J, with 9 bases in the middle. The CDR3 reads CASSLGVGTEAFF. The DNA for the CDR3 is TGTGCCAGCAGTTTGGGGGTGGGCACTGAAGCTTTCTTT.